The T cell receptor beta chain under discussion was sequenced for a study of shared clonotypes between healthy human individuals. Only in-frame clones appear in the TCRdb table, and some are missing; sequencing was by immunoSEQ multiplex PCR. The table has just over 2,000,000 clones, 95% seen once. Between the trimmed V and J ends, which lost 1 base and 3 bases, there was a span of 12 bases. In germline, CDR1 is MGHRA, CDR2 YSYEKL. The CDR3 has 15 residues. The receptor was isolated from a man aged 18 to 30 in good health. The chain joins TRBV4-1 to TRBJ1-2; TRBD1 is a possible D gene (6 bases). Input material: naive CD4+ T cells sorted from blood. As for subset: CD45RA+ positively selected. The CDR3 bases are TGCGCCAGCAGCCAAGTCGAGACAGGCTACTATGGCTACACCTTC. This encodes CASSQVETGYYGYTF.